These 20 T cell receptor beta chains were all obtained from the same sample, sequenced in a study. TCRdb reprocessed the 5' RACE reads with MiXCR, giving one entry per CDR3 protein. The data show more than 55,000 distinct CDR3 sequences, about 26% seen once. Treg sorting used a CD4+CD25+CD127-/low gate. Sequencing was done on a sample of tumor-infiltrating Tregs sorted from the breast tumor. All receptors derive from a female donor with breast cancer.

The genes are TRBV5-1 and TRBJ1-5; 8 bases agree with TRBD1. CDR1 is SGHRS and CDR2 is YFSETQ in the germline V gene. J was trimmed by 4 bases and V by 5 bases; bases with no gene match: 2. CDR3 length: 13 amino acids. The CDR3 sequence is CASRQGVNQPQHF. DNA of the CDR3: TGCGCCAGCAGACAGGGGGTGAATCAGCCCCAGCATTTT.

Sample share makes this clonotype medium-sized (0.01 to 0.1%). The CDR3, as DNA: TGCAGTGCTAGAGATTATCAGCGAGTGAACAATGAGCAGTTCTTC. Amino acid sequence: CSARDYQRVNNEQFF. The chain recombines TRBV20-1 with TRBJ2-1; the D is unclear. CDR3 length: 15 amino acids. The germline V gene encodes CDR1 DFQATT and CDR2 SNEGSKA (reference sequence). The V and J ends lost 0 bases and 5 bases respectively, with 14 bases between them.

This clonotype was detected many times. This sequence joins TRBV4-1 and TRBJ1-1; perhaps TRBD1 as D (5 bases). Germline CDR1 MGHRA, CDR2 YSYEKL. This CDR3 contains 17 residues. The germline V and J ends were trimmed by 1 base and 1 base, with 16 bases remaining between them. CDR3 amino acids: CASSQVYFVTANTEAFF. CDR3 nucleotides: TGCGCCAGCAGCCAAGTTTATTTCGTGACAGCGAACACTGAAGCTTTCTTT.

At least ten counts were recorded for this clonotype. DNA for the CDR3: TGCAGCGTTGAAGAAGCCGGGGGCTACACCTTC. Translating gives CSVEEAGGYTF. The chain uses TRBV29-1 and TRBJ1-2; D is unclear. Germline CDR1 and CDR2: SQVTM and ANQGSEA. The CDR3 consists of 11 residues. Trimming shortened V by 0 bases and J by 8 bases, and 7 bases separated the two germline ends.

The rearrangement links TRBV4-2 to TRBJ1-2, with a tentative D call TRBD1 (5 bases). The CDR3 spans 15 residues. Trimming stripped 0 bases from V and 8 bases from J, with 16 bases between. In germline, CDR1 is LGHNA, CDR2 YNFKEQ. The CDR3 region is CASSQEAGAGVGYTF. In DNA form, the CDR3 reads TGTGCCAGCAGCCAAGAGGCCGGGGCCGGGGTAGGCTACACCTTC.

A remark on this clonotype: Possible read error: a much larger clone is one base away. Here the CDR3 DNA reads TGTGGCAGCAGCCCCAGGGGAACTGGGGCCAACGTCCTGACTTTC. It encodes CGSSPRGTGANVLTF. This rearrangement joins TRBV7-8 to TRBJ2-6, with D possibly being TRBD1 (6 bases). The germline CDR1 and CDR2 sequences are SGHVS and FQNEAQ. The CDR3 sequence is 15 residues long.

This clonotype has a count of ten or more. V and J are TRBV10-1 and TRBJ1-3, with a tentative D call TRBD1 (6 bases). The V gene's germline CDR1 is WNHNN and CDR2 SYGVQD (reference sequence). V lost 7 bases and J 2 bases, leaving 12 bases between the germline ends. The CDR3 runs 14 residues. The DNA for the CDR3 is TGCGCCAGCAATAAGGGGGACCCTGGAAACACCATATATTTT. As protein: CASNKGDPGNTIYF.

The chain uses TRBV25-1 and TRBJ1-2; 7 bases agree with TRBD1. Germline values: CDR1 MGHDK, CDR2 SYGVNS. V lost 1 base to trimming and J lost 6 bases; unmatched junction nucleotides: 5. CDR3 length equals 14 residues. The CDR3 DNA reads TGTGCCAGCAGTGAATTAGACAGGGCCCATGGCTACACCTTC. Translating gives CASSELDRAHGYTF.

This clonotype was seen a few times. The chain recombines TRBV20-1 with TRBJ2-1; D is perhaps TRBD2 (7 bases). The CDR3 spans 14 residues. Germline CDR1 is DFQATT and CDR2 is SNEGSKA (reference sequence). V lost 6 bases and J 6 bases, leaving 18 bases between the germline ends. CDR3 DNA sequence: TGCAGTGCAAAGGCGGGGGCATCTTTCAATGAGCAGTTCTTC. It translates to CSAKAGASFNEQFF.

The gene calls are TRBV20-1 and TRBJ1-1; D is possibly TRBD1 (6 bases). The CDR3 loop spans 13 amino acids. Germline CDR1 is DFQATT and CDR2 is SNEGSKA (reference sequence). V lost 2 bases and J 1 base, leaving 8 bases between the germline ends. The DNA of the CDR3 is TGCAGTGCTAGACAAGGGGGGAACACTGAAGCTTTCTTT. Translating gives CSARQGGNTEAFF.

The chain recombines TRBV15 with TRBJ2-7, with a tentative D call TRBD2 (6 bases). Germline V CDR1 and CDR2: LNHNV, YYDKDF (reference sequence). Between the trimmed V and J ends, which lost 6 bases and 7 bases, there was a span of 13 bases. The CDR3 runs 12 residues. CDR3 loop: CATRDYLGEQYF. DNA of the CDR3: TGTGCCACCAGGGACTACCTCGGGGAGCAGTACTTC. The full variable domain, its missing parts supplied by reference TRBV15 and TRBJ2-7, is DAMVIQNPRYQVTQFGKPVTLSCSQTLNHNVMYWYQQKSSQAPKLLFHYYDKDFNNEADTPDNFQSRRPNTSFCFLDIRSPGLGDTAMYLCATRDYLGEQYFGPGTRLTVT.

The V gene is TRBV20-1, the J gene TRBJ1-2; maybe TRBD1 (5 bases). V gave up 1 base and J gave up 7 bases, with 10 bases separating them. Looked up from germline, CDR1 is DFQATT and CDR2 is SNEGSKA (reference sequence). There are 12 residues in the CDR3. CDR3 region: CSARGPGSGYTF. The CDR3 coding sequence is TGCAGTGCTAGAGGCCCAGGGAGTGGCTACACCTTC.

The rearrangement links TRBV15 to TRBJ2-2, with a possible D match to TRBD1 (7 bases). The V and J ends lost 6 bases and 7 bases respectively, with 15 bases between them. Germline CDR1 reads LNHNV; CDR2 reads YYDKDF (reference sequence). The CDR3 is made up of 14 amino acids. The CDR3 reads CATRGGGQGGELFF. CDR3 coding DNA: TGTGCCACCAGAGGAGGGGGCCAGGGCGGGGAGCTGTTTTTT.

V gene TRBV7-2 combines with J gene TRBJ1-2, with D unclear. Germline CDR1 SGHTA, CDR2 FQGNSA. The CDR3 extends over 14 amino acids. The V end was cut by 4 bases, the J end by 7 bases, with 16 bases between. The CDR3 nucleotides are TGTGCCAGCAGCTCGGGGTCGCGAGTTGTTGGCTACACCTTC. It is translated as CASSSGSRVVGYTF. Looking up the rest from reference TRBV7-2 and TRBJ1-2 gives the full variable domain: GAGVSQSPSNKVTEKGKDVELRCDPISGHTALYWYRQSLGQGLEFLIYFQGNSAPDKSGLPSDRFSAERTGGSVSTLTIQRTQQEDSAVYLCASSSGSRVVGYTFGSGTRLTVV.

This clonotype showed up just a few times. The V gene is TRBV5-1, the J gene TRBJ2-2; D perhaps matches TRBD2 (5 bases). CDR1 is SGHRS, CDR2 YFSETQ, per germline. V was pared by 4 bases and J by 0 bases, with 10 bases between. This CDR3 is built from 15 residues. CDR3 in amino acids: CASSRETSNTGELFF. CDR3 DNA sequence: TGCGCCAGCAGCCGGGAAACATCGAACACCGGGGAGCTGTTTTTT. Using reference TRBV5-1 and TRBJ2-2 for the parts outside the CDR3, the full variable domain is KAGVTQTPRYLIKTRGQQVTLSCSPISGHRSVSWYQQTPGQGLQFLFEYFSETQRNKGNFPGRFSGRQFSNSRSEMNVSTLELGDSALYLCASSRETSNTGELFFGEGSRLTVL.

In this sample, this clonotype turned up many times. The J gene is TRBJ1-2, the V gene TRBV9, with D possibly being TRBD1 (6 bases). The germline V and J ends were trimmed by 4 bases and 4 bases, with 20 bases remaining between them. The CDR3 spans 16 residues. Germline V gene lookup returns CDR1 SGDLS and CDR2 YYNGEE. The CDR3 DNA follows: TGTGCCAGCAGCCCACGACACGGGGGCGCTGCCTATGGCTACACCTTC. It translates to CASSPRHGGAAYGYTF. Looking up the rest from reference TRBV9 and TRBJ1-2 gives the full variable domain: DSGVTQTPKHLITATGQRVTLRCSPRSGDLSVYWYQQSLDQGLQFLIQYYNGEERAKGNILERFSAQQFPDLHSELNLSSLELGDSALYFCASSPRHGGAAYGYTFGSGTRLTVV.

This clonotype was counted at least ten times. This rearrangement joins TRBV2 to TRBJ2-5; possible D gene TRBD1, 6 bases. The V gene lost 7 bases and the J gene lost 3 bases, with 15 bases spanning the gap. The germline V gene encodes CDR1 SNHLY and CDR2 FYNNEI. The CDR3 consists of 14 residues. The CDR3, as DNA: TGTGCCAGCAACCCCTTGACAGGAGAAGAGACCCAGTACTTC. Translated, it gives CASNPLTGEETQYF. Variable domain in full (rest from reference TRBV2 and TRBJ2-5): EPEVTQTPSHQVTQMGQEVILRCVPISNHLYFYWYRQILGQKVEFLVSFYNNEISEKSEIFDDQFSVERPDGSNFTLKIRSTKLEDSAMYFCASNPLTGEETQYFGPGTRLLVL.

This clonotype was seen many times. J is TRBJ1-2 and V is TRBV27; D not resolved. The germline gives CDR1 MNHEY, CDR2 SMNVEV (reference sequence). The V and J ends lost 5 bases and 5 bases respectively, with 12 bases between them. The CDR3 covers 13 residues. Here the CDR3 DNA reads TGTGCCAGCAGTGCCAGGTGTAGGTATGGCTACACCTTC. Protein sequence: CASSARCRYGYTF.

For the CDR3, the DNA is TGTGCCAGCAGCCAAACCATGGAGGGTCAGCCCCAGCATTTT. Translated: CASSQTMEGQPQHF. The chain combines TRBV9 with TRBJ1-5, with D unresolved. The CDR3 loop spans 14 amino acids. Germline values: CDR1 SGDLS, CDR2 YYNGEE. The V and J ends lost 4 bases and 6 bases respectively, with 14 bases between them.

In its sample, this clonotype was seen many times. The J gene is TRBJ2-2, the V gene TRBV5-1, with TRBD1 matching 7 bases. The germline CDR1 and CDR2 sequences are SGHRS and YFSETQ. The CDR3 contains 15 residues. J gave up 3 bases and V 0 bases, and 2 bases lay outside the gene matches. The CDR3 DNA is TGCGCCAGCAGCTTGGGAGGGGGCCACACCGGGGAGCTGTTTTTT. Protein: CASSLGGGHTGELFF.